The T cell receptor beta chain under discussion was sequenced for a study of PD-L1 blockade in urothelial cancer. The wider study: Before enrollment, 0 to 3 chemotherapy regimens had been given to patients.

This clone was recorded a few times. Its target is unknown. Overall study findings and caveats: At 3 weeks on treatment, tumor-associated clones expanded more with durable benefit.

The sample's time point: pretreatment peripheral blood. The patients' disease, urothelial carcinoma, was locally advanced or metastatic. Sequenced by immunoSEQ multiplex PCR; TCRdb stores in-frame clones only, minus some. The table lists approximately 50,000 clones, 84% of them singletons. V lost 5 bases, J lost 7 bases, and 17 bases lay in between. CDR3 size: 15 residues. The germline V gene encodes CDR1 SGHTA and CDR2 FQGTGA. This chain connects TRBV7-3 to TRBJ1-4; possible D gene TRBD1, 5 bases. This TCR derives from a man aged 50 to 60 with urothelial cancer. Here the sequenced sample was PBMCs, taken around atezolizumab (anti-PD-L1) treatment. The CDR3: CASSPVGGRGEKLFF. DNA for the CDR3: TGTGCCAGCAGCCCCGTGGGCGGGAGGGGTGAAAAACTGTTTTTT.